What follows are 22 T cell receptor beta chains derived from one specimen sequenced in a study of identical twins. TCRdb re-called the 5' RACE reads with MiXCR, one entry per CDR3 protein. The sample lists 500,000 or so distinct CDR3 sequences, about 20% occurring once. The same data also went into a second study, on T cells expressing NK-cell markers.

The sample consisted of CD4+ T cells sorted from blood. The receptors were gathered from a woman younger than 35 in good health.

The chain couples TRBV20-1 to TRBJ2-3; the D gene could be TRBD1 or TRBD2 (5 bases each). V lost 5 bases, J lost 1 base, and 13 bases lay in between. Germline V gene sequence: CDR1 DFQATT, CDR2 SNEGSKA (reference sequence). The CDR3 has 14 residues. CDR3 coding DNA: TGCAGTGCTTGGCAGGTGGGGGGCACAGATACGCAGTATTTT. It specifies CSAWQVGGTDTQYF.

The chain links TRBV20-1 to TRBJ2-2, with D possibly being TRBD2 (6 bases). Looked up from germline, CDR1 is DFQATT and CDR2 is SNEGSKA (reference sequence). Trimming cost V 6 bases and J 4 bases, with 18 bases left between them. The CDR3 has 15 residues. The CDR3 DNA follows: TGCAGTGCCGGACCGGCCGGGCGGGGCACCGGGGAGCTGTTTTTT. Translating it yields CSAGPAGRGTGELFF.

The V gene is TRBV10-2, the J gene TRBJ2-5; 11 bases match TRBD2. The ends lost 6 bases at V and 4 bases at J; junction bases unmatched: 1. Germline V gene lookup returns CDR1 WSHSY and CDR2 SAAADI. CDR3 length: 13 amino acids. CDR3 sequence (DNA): TGCGCCAGCAGAACTAGCGGGAGAGAGACCCAGTACTTC. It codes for CASRTSGRETQYF.

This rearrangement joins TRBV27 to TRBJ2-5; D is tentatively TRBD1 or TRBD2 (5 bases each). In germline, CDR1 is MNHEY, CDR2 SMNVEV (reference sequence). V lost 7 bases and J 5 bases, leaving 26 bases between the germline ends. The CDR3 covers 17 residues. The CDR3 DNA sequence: TGTGCCAGCATGTCCCTTCGGGGCCCCCGGGACGTCGAGACCCAGTACTTC. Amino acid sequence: CASMSLRGPRDVETQYF.

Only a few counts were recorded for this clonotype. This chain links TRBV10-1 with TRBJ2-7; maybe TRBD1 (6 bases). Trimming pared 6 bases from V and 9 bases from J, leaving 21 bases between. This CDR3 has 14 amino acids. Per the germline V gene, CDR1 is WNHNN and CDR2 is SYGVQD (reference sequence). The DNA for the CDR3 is TGCGCCAGCAGCCCCCAAGGGAGCTTGGGGGCGCAGTACTTC. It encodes CASSPQGSLGAQYF.

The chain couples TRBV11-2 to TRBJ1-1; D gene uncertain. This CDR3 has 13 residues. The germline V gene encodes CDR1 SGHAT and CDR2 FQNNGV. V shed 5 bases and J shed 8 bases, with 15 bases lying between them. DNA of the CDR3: TGTGCCAGCAGCCTCTTCGAACGGTCCGAAGCTTTCTTT. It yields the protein CASSLFERSEAFF.

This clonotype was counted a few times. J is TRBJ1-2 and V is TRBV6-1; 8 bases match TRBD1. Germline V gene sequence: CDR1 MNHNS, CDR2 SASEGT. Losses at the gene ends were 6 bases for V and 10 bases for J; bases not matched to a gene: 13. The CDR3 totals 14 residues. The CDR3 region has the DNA TGTGCCAGCAGCTCACTTCAGGGGGCGAAAGTCTACACCTTC. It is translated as CASSSLQGAKVYTF.

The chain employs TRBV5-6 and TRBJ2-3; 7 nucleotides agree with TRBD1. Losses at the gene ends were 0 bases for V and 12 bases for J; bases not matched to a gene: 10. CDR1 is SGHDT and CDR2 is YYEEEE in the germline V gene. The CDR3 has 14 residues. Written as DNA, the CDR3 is TGTGCCAGCAGCTTGGGGGGTCTGGGACAGCTACAGTATTTT. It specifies CASSLGGLGQLQYF.

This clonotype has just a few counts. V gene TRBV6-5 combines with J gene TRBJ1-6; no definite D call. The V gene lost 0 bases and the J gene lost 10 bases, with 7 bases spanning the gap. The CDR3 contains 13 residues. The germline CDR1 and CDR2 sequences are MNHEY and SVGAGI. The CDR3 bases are TGTGCCAGCAGTTACTCGATAGAATCACCCCTCCACTTT. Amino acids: CASSYSIESPLHF.

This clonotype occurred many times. The CDR3 is CASRTGSGYNEQFF. CDR3 coding DNA: TGTGCCAGCAGGACCGGGAGCGGGTACAATGAGCAGTTCTTC. V usage is TRBV12-3 or TRBV12-4 and J usage is TRBJ2-1; TRBD2 might be the D (6 bases). CDR3 length: 14 residues. The germline V and J ends were trimmed by 6 bases and 4 bases, with 13 bases remaining between them.

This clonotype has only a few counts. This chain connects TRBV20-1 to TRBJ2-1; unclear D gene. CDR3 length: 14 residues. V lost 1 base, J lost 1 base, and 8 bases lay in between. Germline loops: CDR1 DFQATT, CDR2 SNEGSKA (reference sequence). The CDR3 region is CSARVMGSYNEQFF. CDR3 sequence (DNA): TGCAGTGCTAGAGTTATGGGTTCCTACAATGAGCAGTTCTTC.

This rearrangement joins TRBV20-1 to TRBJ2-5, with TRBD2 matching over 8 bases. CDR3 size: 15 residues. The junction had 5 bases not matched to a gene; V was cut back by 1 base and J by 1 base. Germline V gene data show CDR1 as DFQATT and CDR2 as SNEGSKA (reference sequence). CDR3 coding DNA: TGCAGTGCTAGAGTTCGGGGGGGGGGCCAAGAGACCCAGTACTTC. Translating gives CSARVRGGGQETQYF.

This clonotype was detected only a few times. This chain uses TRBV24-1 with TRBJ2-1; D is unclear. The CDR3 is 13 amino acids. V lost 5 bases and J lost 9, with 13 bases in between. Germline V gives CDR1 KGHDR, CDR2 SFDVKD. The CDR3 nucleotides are TGTGCCACCAGTGCGGGCGTGGAGAGTGAGCAGTTCTTC. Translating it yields CATSAGVESEQFF.

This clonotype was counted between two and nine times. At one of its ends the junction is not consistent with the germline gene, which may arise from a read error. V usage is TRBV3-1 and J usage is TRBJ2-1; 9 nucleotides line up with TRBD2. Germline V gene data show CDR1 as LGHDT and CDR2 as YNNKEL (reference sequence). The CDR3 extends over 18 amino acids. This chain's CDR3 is CTSSRGLAGVSSYNEQFF. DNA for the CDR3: TGTACCAGCAGCCGTGGATTAGCGGGAGTTAGCTCCTACAATGAGCAGTTCTTC.

The CDR3, as DNA: TGTGCCAGCAGCTTAATGGGAATCTCCTACGAGCAGTACTTC. Amino acids: CASSLMGISYEQYF. The V gene is TRBV7-2, the J gene TRBJ2-7; D ambiguous. V was trimmed by 2 bases and J by 0 bases, leaving 8 bases between them. CDR1 and CDR2 (germline): SGHTA, FQGNSA. The CDR3 contains 14 residues.

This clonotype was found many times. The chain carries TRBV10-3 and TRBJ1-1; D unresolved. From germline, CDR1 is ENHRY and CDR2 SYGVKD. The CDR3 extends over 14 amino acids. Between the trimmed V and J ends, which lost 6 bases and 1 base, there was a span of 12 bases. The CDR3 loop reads CAIRIQPPNTEAFF. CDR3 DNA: TGTGCCATCAGGATACAGCCGCCGAACACTGAAGCTTTCTTT.

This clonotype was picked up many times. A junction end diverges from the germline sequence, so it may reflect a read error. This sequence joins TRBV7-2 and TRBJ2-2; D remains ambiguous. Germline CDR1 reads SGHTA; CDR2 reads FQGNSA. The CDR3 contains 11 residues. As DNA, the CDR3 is TGCGCCAGCAGCTTGGTCGGGGAGCTGTTTTTT. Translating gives CASSLVGELFF.

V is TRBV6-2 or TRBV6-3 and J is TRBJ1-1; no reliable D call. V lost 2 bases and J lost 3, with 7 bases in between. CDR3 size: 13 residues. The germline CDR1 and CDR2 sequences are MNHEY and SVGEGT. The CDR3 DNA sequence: TGTGCCAGCAGTTACCGGGAGGACACTGAAGCTTTCTTT. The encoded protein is CASSYREDTEAFF.

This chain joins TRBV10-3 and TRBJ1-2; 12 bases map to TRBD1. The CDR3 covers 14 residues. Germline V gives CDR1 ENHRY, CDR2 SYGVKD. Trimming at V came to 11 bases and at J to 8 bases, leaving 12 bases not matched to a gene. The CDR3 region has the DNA TGTGCCTCCACGGGGGGACAGGGGGCGAAGGGCTACACCTTC. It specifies CASTGGQGAKGYTF.

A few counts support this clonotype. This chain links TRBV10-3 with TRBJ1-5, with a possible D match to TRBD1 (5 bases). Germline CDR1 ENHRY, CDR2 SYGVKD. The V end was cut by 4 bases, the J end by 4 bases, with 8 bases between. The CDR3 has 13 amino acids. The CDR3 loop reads CAISGGPNQPQHF. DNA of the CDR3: TGTGCCATCAGTGGGGGCCCTAATCAGCCCCAGCATTTT.

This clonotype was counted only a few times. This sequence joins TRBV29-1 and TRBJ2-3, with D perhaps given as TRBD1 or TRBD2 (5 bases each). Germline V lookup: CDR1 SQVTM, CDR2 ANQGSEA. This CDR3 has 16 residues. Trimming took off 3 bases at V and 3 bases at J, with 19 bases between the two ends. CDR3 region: CSVDRENVIGTDTQYF. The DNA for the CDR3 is TGCAGCGTTGACAGGGAGAATGTGATTGGAACAGATACGCAGTATTTT.

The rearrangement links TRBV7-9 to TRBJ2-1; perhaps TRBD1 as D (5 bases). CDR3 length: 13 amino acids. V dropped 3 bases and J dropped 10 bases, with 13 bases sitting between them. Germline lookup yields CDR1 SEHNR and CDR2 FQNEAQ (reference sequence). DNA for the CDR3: TGTGCCAGCAGCTTCCATCTTAGGGGCGAGCAGTTCTTC. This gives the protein CASSFHLRGEQFF.